These 12 T cell receptor beta chains came from one sample sequenced in a study of Ad26.COV2.S vaccination and SARS-CoV-2 variants. Libraries were prepared by immunoSEQ multiplex PCR; TCRdb keeps only in-frame clonotypes and omits some of them. The table includes about 480,000 clones, roughly 89% detected once. Treatment meaning: roughly 20 received Ad26.COV2.S at low or high dose, single or two shots; about 5 received placebo; per-sample allocation not given. Samples analyzed were those drawn on day 63 after the first vaccine or placebo injection. The sequenced sample was peripheral blood, obtained in a trial of Ad26.COV2.S vaccine versus placebo. These receptors were obtained from a person between 18 and 59 years old who received the Ad26.COV2.S COVID-19 vaccine or a placebo.

The chain combines TRBV5-1 with TRBJ2-2, with D unresolved. Per the germline V gene, CDR1 is SGHRS and CDR2 is YFSETQ. Trimming removed 3 bases at V and 3 bases at J, with 12 bases between. This CDR3 contains 15 residues. Here the CDR3 DNA reads TGCGCCAGCAGCTCCCGGGTTGGGGACACCGGGGAGCTGTTTTTT. It yields the protein CASSSRVGDTGELFF.

The chain has TRBV28 and TRBJ1-6, with 7 bases matching TRBD1. CDR1 is MDHEN, CDR2 SYDVKM, per germline. The CDR3 contains 15 residues. V shed 5 bases, J shed 9 bases, and the junction held 10 bases outside the gene matches. The CDR3 loop is CASSPRQGQGSPLHF. The CDR3, as DNA: TGTGCCAGCAGTCCCCGACAGGGCCAAGGTTCACCCCTCCACTTT. Variable domain in full (rest from reference TRBV28 and TRBJ1-6): DVKVTQSSRYLVKRTGEKVFLECVQDMDHENMFWYRQDPGLGLRLIYFSYDVKMKEKGDIPEGYSVSREKKERFSLILESASTNQTSMYLCASSPRQGQGSPLHFGNGTRLTVT.

The CDR3 sequence: CASSLDAGDPYNEQFF. The DNA for the CDR3 is TGTGCCAGCAGCTTAGATGCGGGAGACCCATACAATGAGCAGTTCTTC. The genes are TRBV13 and TRBJ2-1, with 7 bases fitting TRBD2. This CDR3 spans 16 amino acids. V lost 1 base to trimming and J lost 4 bases; unmatched junction nucleotides: 7. Germline V gene data show CDR1 as PRHDT and CDR2 as FYEKMQ (reference sequence).

J is TRBJ1-2 and V is TRBV19; a weak D match, TRBD1 (5 bases). Per the germline V gene, CDR1 is LNHDA and CDR2 is SQIVND (reference sequence). The length of the CDR3 is 15 residues. Trimming pared 8 bases from V and 5 bases from J, leaving 21 bases between. The CDR3 loop is CASQGRQMGRYGYTF. CDR3 in DNA: TGTGCCAGTCAGGGACGACAGATGGGGCGGTATGGCTACACCTTC.

Here the CDR3 DNA reads TGTGCCAGCAGCGGCCTAGCGGTTCGCTACAATGAGCAGTTCTTC. Translating gives CASSGLAVRYNEQFF. This chain uses TRBV27 with TRBJ2-1; 7 bases line up with TRBD2. Germline lookup yields CDR1 MNHEY and CDR2 SMNVEV (reference sequence). The CDR3 length is 15 residues. The ends lost 6 bases at V and 3 bases at J; junction bases unmatched: 8.

The chain links TRBV3-1 (or the pseudogene TRBV3-2) to TRBJ2-1; 11 nucleotides match TRBD1. Trimming cost V 2 bases and J 7 bases; bases outside gene matches: 10. Germline CDR1 is LGHDT and CDR2 is YNNKEL (reference sequence). The CDR3 spans 17 residues. In DNA, the CDR3 is TGTGCCAGCAGCCAACTCAGGACAGGGGGCGCGGGTAATGAGCAGTTCTTC. Residues: CASSQLRTGGAGNEQFF.

This clone was recorded a few times. The J gene is TRBJ2-2, the V gene TRBV4-2, with D unclear. Germline V gene lookup returns CDR1 LGHNA and CDR2 YNFKEQ. V was shortened by 1 base and J by 0 bases, with 12 bases between the two germline ends. This CDR3 has 17 residues. The CDR3 DNA sequence: TGTGCCAGCAGCCAAGGTGTGGGGATATCGAACACCGGGGAGCTGTTTTTT. Protein sequence: CASSQGVGISNTGELFF.

V and J are TRBV4-2 and TRBJ2-1; tentatively, D is TRBD2 (7 bases). The V gene lost 1 base and the J gene lost 10 bases, with 26 bases spanning the gap. The V gene's germline CDR1 is LGHNA and CDR2 YNFKEQ. This CDR3 is 18 amino acids long. For the CDR3, the DNA is TGTGCCAGCAGCCAAGGGAGGGGCGGGGGCACCCTTGGCAGGGAGCAGTTCTTC. Translated: CASSQGRGGGTLGREQFF.

The gene calls are TRBV5-1 and TRBJ2-1; the D gene is possibly TRBD2 (6 bases). Germline V lookup: CDR1 SGHRS, CDR2 YFSETQ. The CDR3 contains 14 residues. V lost 7 bases and J lost 10, with 21 bases in between. CDR3 in DNA: TGCGCCAGCGATACCGGGACTCCCCCCCAGGAGCAGTTCTTC. Amino acids: CASDTGTPPQEQFF.

The genes are TRBV27 and TRBJ1-5, with D maybe TRBD1 (5 bases). Looked up from germline, CDR1 is MNHEY and CDR2 is SMNVEV (reference sequence). Trimming took off 9 bases at V and 0 bases at J, with 24 bases between the two ends. This CDR3 has 18 amino acids. The CDR3 DNA is TGTGCCAGTAGGGAGAGGGGCCTGAACCTGAATAGCAATCAGCCCCAGCATTTT. Residues: CASRERGLNLNSNQPQHF.

The rearrangement links TRBV30 to TRBJ2-7; D gene unclear. The CDR3 totals 14 residues. Trimming took 3 bases from V and 2 from J, leaving 14 bases between them. CDR1 and CDR2 (germline): GTSNPN, SVGIG (reference sequence). In nucleotides, the CDR3 is TGTGCCTGGAGCCCGCATCGGGCGCCCTACGAGCAGTACTTC. Its translation is CAWSPHRAPYEQYF.

The V and J genes are TRBV27 and TRBJ2-1; 9 bases fit TRBD1. Trimming cost V 5 bases and J 3 bases; bases outside gene matches: 8. Germline values: CDR1 MNHEY, CDR2 SMNVEV (reference sequence). The CDR3 covers 16 residues. CDR3 sequence reads: CASSQPGQGIYNEQFF. The CDR3 DNA is TGTGCCAGCAGTCAACCGGGACAGGGAATCTACAATGAGCAGTTCTTC.